The rows below give T cell receptor beta chains drawn from one sample of a study of graft-versus-host responses after intestinal transplantation. Sequenced by immunoSEQ multiplex PCR; TCRdb stores in-frame clones only, minus some. The sample records 85,000 to 110,000 clones, roughly 93% being singletons. No cognate antigen is known for these TCRs. The material was unstimulated CD8+ T cells sorted from spleen or lymph node cells, obtained before intestinal transplant. Receptors originate from a human donor who received an intestinal transplant. CDR3s include the opening cysteine and the closing phenylalanine or tryptophan. D genes are given only for firm matches. Not all rows give a size; the values are once, few, many and, for expanded clones, a class.

. TRBD1 TRBJ1-2 TRBV15 CATSRGTGGDGYTF TGTGCCACCAGCAGAGGGACAGGGGGGGATGGCTACACCTTC
once TRBD2 TRBJ2-2 TRBV9 CASRGLAGGPTGELFF TGTGCCAGCAGGGGACTAGCGGGGGGACCCACCGGGGAGCTGTTTTTT
. TRBD2 TRBJ2-1 TRBV2 CASKPLAGGYNEQFF TGTGCCAGCAAGCCCCTGGCGGGGGGGTATAATGAGCAGTTCTTC
few . TRBJ2-1 TRBV19 CASEAGRSYNEQFF TGTGCCAGTGAAGCAGGCCGATCCTACAATGAGCAGTTCTTC
. . TRBJ1-1 TRBV6-5 CASSYSYKGLNTEAFF TGTGCCAGCAGTTACTCGTACAAAGGGCTGAACACTGAAGCTTTCTTT
. . TRBJ1-4 TRBV6-5 CASSYSGDLNEKLFF TGTGCCAGCAGTTACTCAGGGGACCTTAATGAAAAACTGTTTTTT
. . TRBJ1-5 TRBV27 CASSLWGLGQPQHF TGTGCCAGCAGTTTATGGGGGCTCGGTCAGCCCCAGCATTTT
. . TRBJ2-7 TRBV6-1 CASRHRVLSSYEQYF TGTGCCAGCAGACACAGGGTCTTAAGCTCCTACGAGCAGTACTTC
few . TRBJ1-1 TRBV10-3 CAISESGGGTEAFF TGTGCCATCAGTGAGTCCGGAGGTGGCACTGAAGCTTTCTTT
. . TRBJ2-3 TRBV5-8 CASSLGGQTTDTQYF TGTGCCAGCAGCTTGGGTGGGCAGACCACAGATACGCAGTATTTT
. . TRBJ2-1 TRBV2 CASRGGSYNEQFF TGTGCCAGCAGGGGGGGTAGCTACAATGAGCAGTTCTTC
. . TRBJ2-7 TRBV9 CASSAAGAVVENEQYF TGTGCCAGCAGCGCCGCGGGTGCAGTGGTAGAGAACGAGCAGTACTTC
few . TRBJ2-7 TRBV7-9 CASSLAEQLTYEQYF TGTGCCAGCAGCTTAGCGGAGCAGCTGACCTACGAGCAGTACTTC
. . TRBJ1-1 TRBV5-1 CASSSLDGYEAFF TGCGCCAGCAGCTCGTTGGACGGGTATGAAGCTTTCTTT
. . TRBJ1-1 TRBV4-1 CASSQGRMNTEAFF TGCGCCAGCAGCCAGGGGCGCATGAACACTGAAGCTTTCTTT
. . TRBJ1-1 TRBV6-1 CASSEAQKPLNTEAFF TGTGCCAGCAGTGAAGCACAGAAACCCTTGAACACTGAAGCTTTCTTT
. TRBD1 TRBJ2-5 TRBV6-5 CASSYGPGGAETQYF TGTGCCAGCAGTTACGGTCCAGGGGGCGCGGAGACCCAGTACTTC
. . TRBJ2-7 TRBV6-5 CASSYLTALLGEQYF TGTGCCAGCAGTTACCTAACAGCCCTACTTGGCGAGCAGTACTTC
. . TRBJ2-4 TRBV6-1 CASSEQGVRLGKNIQYF TGTGCCAGCAGTGAACAAGGGGTCAGGTTGGGCAAAAACATTCAGTACTTC
. TRBD2 TRBJ2-5 TRBV30 CALNSGGTIQETQYF TGTGCCTTGAATAGCGGGGGGACAATTCAAGAGACCCAGTACTTC
. TRBD2 TRBJ2-5 TRBV5-1 CASRLAGGETQYF TGCGCCAGCAGACTAGCGGGGGGGGAGACCCAGTACTTC
. TRBD1 TRBJ1-5 TRBV6-5 CASRTGALSNQPQHF TGTGCCAGCAGGACAGGGGCGTTGAGCAATCAGCCCCAGCATTTT
. . TRBJ1-5 TRBV30 CAWATGNSNQPQHF TGTGCCTGGGCGACGGGGAATAGCAATCAGCCCCAGCATTTT
once . TRBJ2-2 TRBV2 CASSDPGELFF TGTGCCAGCAGTGACCCCGGGGAGCTGTTTTTT
. TRBD1 TRBJ1-2 TRBV6-1 CASSELGQGYGYTF TGTGCCAGCAGTGAACTGGGACAGGGCTATGGCTACACCTTC
. TRBD2 TRBJ2-7 TRBV7-2 CASSRTLLAGGPGYF TGTGCCAGCAGCCGAACCCTACTAGCGGGGGGGCCGGGGTACTTC
. . TRBJ1-2 TRBV6-7 CASSPPPEGDYGYTF TGTGCCAGCAGTCCTCCGCCCGAGGGGGACTATGGCTACACCTTC
. . TRBJ2-1 TRBV27 CASRSGTGKGEQFF TGTGCCAGCAGATCCGGGACTGGTAAGGGTGAGCAGTTCTTC
. TRBD1 TRBJ1-1 TRBV5-1 CASSLATGDTEAFF TGCGCCAGCAGCTTGGCCACAGGGGACACTGAAGCTTTCTTT
. . TRBJ1-2 TRBV9 CASSSSDGDYGYTF TGTGCCAGCAGCTCCTCCGACGGAGACTATGGCTACACCTTC
. . TRBJ1-1 TRBV6-6 CASEDDPPMNTEAFF TGTGCCAGTGAAGACGACCCGCCAATGAACACTGAAGCTTTCTTT
. . TRBJ2-5 TRBV19 CASSIDQETQYF TGTGCCAGTAGTATAGACCAAGAGACCCAGTACTTC
few . TRBJ2-7 TRBV4-1 CASSQKGRLREQYF TGCGCCAGCAGCCAAAAGGGTCGACTTCGGGAGCAGTACTTC
. . TRBJ2-7 TRBV7-2 CASSFRSGLNSYEQYF TGTGCCAGCAGCTTTCGTTCGGGACTTAACTCCTACGAGCAGTACTTC
once TRBD2 TRBJ2-2 TRBV7-2 CASSSAGDNTGELFF TGTGCCAGCAGCTCAGCGGGGGATAACACCGGGGAGCTGTTTTTT
. . TRBJ1-1 TRBV2 CASNLRGPEAFF TGTGCCAGCAATCTTCGGGGACCTGAAGCTTTCTTT
. . TRBJ1-2 TRBV7-9 CASSLDSRIYGYTF TGTGCCAGCAGCTTAGACAGTAGGATCTATGGCTACACCTTC
. . TRBJ2-1 TRBV14 CASSHKSSYNEQFF TGTGCCAGCAGCCACAAGAGCTCCTACAATGAGCAGTTCTTC
. . TRBJ1-5 TRBV5-4 CASSLDRGSQPQHF TGTGCCAGCAGCTTGGACCGAGGATCTCAGCCCCAGCATTTT
once . TRBJ2-3 TRBV7-2 CASSLVGGRTDTQYF TGTGCCAGCAGCTTAGTGGGGGGGCGCACAGATACGCAGTATTTT
. . TRBJ2-7 TRBV4-1 CASSQAGQGSHEQYF TGCGCCAGCAGCCAAGCCGGGCAGGGGAGCCACGAGCAGTACTTC
. TRBD1 TRBJ2-3 TRBV9 CASSPGQSTDTQYF TGTGCCAGCAGCCCGGGACAGAGCACAGATACGCAGTATTTT